This TCR beta chain comes out of a study of coeliac disease (dated by TCRdb to between 2021 and 2024). For the wider study: Coeliac patients were classed as newly diagnosed active disease, refractory coeliac disease type I, or disease controlled by a gluten-free diet. The aim was to characterise TR repertoires of small intestinal T cells in active, refractory type I and gluten-free-diet-treated coeliac disease. TRB sequencing was successfully performed on samples from some 27 subjects, among which around 24 paired bulk unsorted intraepithelial and lamina propria cell samples were included. Next-generation sequencing of rearranged TRB and TRG CDR3 regions was used on small intestinal lymphocyte fractions taken from coeliac and non-coeliac patients. High-resolution HLA typing was unavailable, so biased TRBV7-2 usage was queried as a proof of principle. Refractory coeliac disease type I was defined by the absence of response to a gluten-free diet for more than 12 months, together with immunophenotypically normal intraepithelial cells. Of the 30 or so patients in the full study, around 22 had coeliac disease confirmed by serology and 8 were controls with non-small intestinal disorders. Results and caveats for the whole study, not just this receptor: The approach was considered by the authors to be unsuitable for unbiased detection of gliadin-specific T cells, as gliadin-specific T cells are scarce and rarely shared between patients. High-purity fractions were not obtained when intraepithelial cells were separated from lamina propria cells, so cross-contamination between compartments was possible. TRB and TRG repertoires of active coeliac intraepithelial and lamina propria samples showed lower clonality than controls, suggesting recruitment of diverse T cells. For the most part, TRB repertoires were private, with most amino acid sequences found in only one sample, and V-gene usage showed no significant difference across disease groups.

Aliquots of roughly 510,000 cells were frozen in DMSO/FBS in liquid nitrogen, and a single aliquot per fraction was used for sequencing. Every one of the 30 patients in the study had endoscopy and a small intestinal biopsy. To release intraepithelial cells, biopsies were stirred for one hour at 37 degrees C in RPMI with EGTA, MgCl2 and 1% FBS. The Qiagen DNeasy blood extraction kit was used to extract genomic DNA from the frozen unsorted cell fractions. This clone was detected only a few times. Its cognate antigen has yet to be identified. Nothing much larger sits one base from this clone, and base qualities are not available. There are 12 amino acids in the CDR3, from cysteine to phenylalanine inclusive. Of all the DNA, just the CDR3 is kept, 36 bases in frame from base 1. V drops 4 bases and J drops 8 bases, leaving 12 bases in between. CDR1 and CDR2 were assigned from the germline V gene (reference sequence) as SGHKS and YYEKEE.

Libraries came from the immunoSEQ multiplex PCR assay. The TR loci underwent multiplexed PCR amplification, with J gene segments targeted by reverse primers and V gene segments targeted by forward primers. The amplified CDR3 regions were sequenced using the Illumina HiSeq System. The published analysis was carried out like this. A nearest-neighbour algorithm merged closely related reads to remove PCR and sequencing errors and collapse data into unique sequences. Each repertoire was summarised by clonality and by T cell density, with T cell density defined as TR molecules per amount of genomic DNA input. CDR3 amino acid sequences present in at least 80% of unsorted samples were defined as public TRs and were then tested for differential abundance between coeliac and control samples. Disease-group differences in clonality and density were tested with Kruskal-Wallis tests followed by Dunn post-tests. The clones in this table, taken by TCRdb from immuneACCESS, are in-frame only. Not every clone is retained; where verified, under half of the shortfall comes from an unresolved V gene, and the cause of the rest is unknown. V, J and clone size derive from that table, while D and trimming were established from the DNA sequence. This sample comprises approximately 9,100 clones, 57% of them detected only once. 8.5% to 10% of the sample is held by the ten biggest clonotypes.

This clonotype was sampled from a woman in her sixties or seventies with celiac disease. Sequencing was performed on intraepithelial lymphocytes from the gut. The meaning of the sample's cell subset or site label: intraepithelial cell (IEC) fraction of small intestinal biopsy. This sequence uses TRBV5-5 and TRBJ1-1, with the D gene uncertain. CDR3 loop: CASSPGLGEAFF. At the DNA level, the sequence is TGTGCCAGCAGCCCGGGGTTGGGAGAAGCTTTCTTT.